These 17 T cell receptor beta chains originate from one sample sequenced in a study of blood T cells in healthy people across ages. With a J-beta primer mix and a sample-barcoded 5' primer, a second PCR ran 7 to 11 cycles. MiXCR, run by TCRdb on the 5' RACE reads, gives a single entry per CDR3 protein. Here the sample spans roughly 1,700,000 distinct CDR3 sequences, 28% being singletons. Sequences were obtained from blood. The receptors come from a woman aged 25-40 years in good health.

J is TRBJ1-2 and V is TRBV27; perhaps TRBD1 as D (5 bases). V lost 5 bases to trimming and J lost 6 bases, with 19 bases between them. CDR3 length: 15 amino acids. CDR1 is MNHEY, CDR2 SMNVEV, per germline (reference sequence). CDR3 in DNA: TGTGCCAGCAGTAACCGAGGTGGGGCGGAAGATGGCTACACCTTC. Translating it yields CASSNRGGAEDGYTF.

This clonotype was seen ten or more times. This chain joins TRBV2 and TRBJ2-1; D remains ambiguous. In germline, CDR1 is SNHLY, CDR2 FYNNEI. The CDR3 runs 12 residues. V lost 4 bases, J lost 7 bases, and 8 bases lay in between. The CDR3 reads CASSGLVNEQFF. For the CDR3, the DNA is TGTGCCAGCAGTGGGTTAGTAAATGAGCAGTTCTTC.

Many counts were recorded for this clonotype. CDR3 in amino acids: CASSGGAGTPYEQYF. Here the CDR3 DNA reads TGTGCCAGCAGTGGGGGCGCGGGCACCCCCTACGAGCAGTACTTC. The chain carries TRBV7-2 and TRBJ2-7, with D perhaps matching TRBD1 (6 bases). The V end lost 6 bases, the J end lost 2 bases, and 17 bases lay between the germline ends. Germline V gene lookup returns CDR1 SGHTA and CDR2 FQGNSA. The CDR3 spans 15 residues.

This rearrangement joins TRBV4-3 to TRBJ2-7; a weak D match, TRBD2 (6 bases). The CDR3 totals 17 residues. CDR1 is LGHNA, CDR2 YSLEER, per germline. The V end was cut by 3 bases, the J end by 2 bases, with 20 bases between. The CDR3 DNA is TGCGCCAGCAGCCAGCTCCTTGGAGGGGAAGACGCCTACGAGCAGTACTTC. Translated: CASSQLLGGEDAYEQYF.

The rearrangement links TRBV3-1 to TRBJ2-7; no clear D gene. The germline CDR1 and CDR2 sequences are LGHDT and YNNKEL (reference sequence). Trimming shortened V by 1 base and J by 2 bases, and 9 bases separated the two germline ends. This CDR3 region has 14 residues. This CDR3 is CASSQVRPPYEQYF. DNA of the CDR3: TGTGCCAGCAGCCAAGTTCGCCCTCCCTACGAGCAGTACTTC.

This clonotype was recorded a few times. The chain recombines TRBV7-2 with TRBJ1-6, with D unresolved. Trimming left V 4 bases short and J 7 bases short, with 17 bases between. The CDR3 covers 16 residues. Per germline, CDR1 SGHTA and CDR2 FQGNSA. CDR3 sequence reads: CASSSEGSRQNSPLHF. The CDR3 bases are TGTGCCAGCAGCTCCGAGGGATCCAGACAAAATTCACCCCTCCACTTT.

This clonotype was seen a few times. The chain combines TRBV10-2 with TRBJ2-7; 7 bases are a match to TRBD1. CDR1 and CDR2 (germline): WSHSY, SAAADI. With 8 bases clipped from V and 3 bases from J, the junction kept 10 bases outside the gene matches. The CDR3 loop spans 14 amino acids. The CDR3: CASHRTGPLYEQYF. The CDR3 region has the DNA TGCGCCAGCCATCGGACAGGCCCTCTCTACGAGCAGTACTTC.

This clonotype has a count of ten or more. The chain combines TRBV7-2 with TRBJ2-5, with D unclear. The CDR3 length is 14 residues. V lost 1 base and J lost 5, with 11 bases in between. Germline CDR1 and CDR2: SGHTA and FQGNSA. CDR3 protein: CASSLDWGTETQYF. The CDR3 region has the DNA TGTGCCAGCAGCTTAGACTGGGGAACCGAGACCCAGTACTTC.

The chain combines TRBV6-2 or TRBV6-3 with TRBJ2-3, with no clear D. The CDR3 consists of 15 residues. The V end lost 2 bases, the J end lost 1 base, and 10 bases lay between the germline ends. The germline V gene has CDR1 MNHEY and CDR2 SVGEGT. This CDR3 reads CASSYDPQGTDTQYF. The CDR3 DNA is TGTGCCAGCAGTTACGATCCCCAGGGCACAGATACGCAGTATTTT.

The chain employs TRBV7-2 and TRBJ1-2; no definite D call. V gave up 1 base and J gave up 11 bases, with 23 bases separating them. This CDR3 has 16 residues. Germline V gives CDR1 SGHTA, CDR2 FQGNSA. In nucleotides, the CDR3 is TGTGCCAGCAGCTTAGGACGGACGAGTGACTTAGGAGGGTACACCTTC. Translating it yields CASSLGRTSDLGGYTF.

This clonotype was recorded many times. This chain uses TRBV18 with TRBJ2-7, with D unresolved. The V end lost 1 base, the J end lost 3 bases, and 4 bases lay between the germline ends. The CDR3 sequence is 12 residues long. Germline values: CDR1 KGHSH, CDR2 LQKENI. CDR3 in amino acids: CASSPQDYEQYF. The DNA of the CDR3 is TGTGCCAGCTCACCACAAGACTACGAGCAGTACTTC.

This clonotype was observed a handful of times. The chain uses TRBV28 and TRBJ2-7; D may correspond to TRBD1 or TRBD2 (6 bases each). V lost 8 bases and J lost 6, with 17 bases in between. The CDR3 is 13 residues long. Per germline, CDR1 MDHEN and CDR2 SYDVKM. This CDR3 reads CASHRDFLGEQYF. The CDR3 DNA sequence: TGTGCCAGCCACAGGGACTTTTTAGGCGAGCAGTACTTC.

The genes are TRBV30 and TRBJ1-2; 10 nucleotides match TRBD1. The germline V gene encodes CDR1 GTSNPN and CDR2 SVGIG (reference sequence). The CDR3 is 14 residues long. V was pared by 3 bases and J by 3 bases, with 4 bases of the junction left unmatched. CDR3 region: CAWRGTGDHYGYTF. The CDR3 nucleotides are TGTGCCTGGAGAGGGACAGGGGACCACTATGGCTACACCTTC.

This chain uses TRBV18 with TRBJ2-1; D tentatively reads TRBD1 or TRBD2 (6 bases each). CDR1 and CDR2 (germline): KGHSH, LQKENI. There are 14 residues in the CDR3. Deletions cut 2 bases from V and 8 bases from J, with 13 bases between. For the CDR3, the DNA is TGTGCCAGCTCACCATTTAACGGGGGCGATGAGCAGTTCTTC. Protein product: CASSPFNGGDEQFF.

This clonotype was counted ten times or more. The chain has TRBV7-2 and TRBJ2-7; no clear D. Germline V CDR1 and CDR2: SGHTA, FQGNSA. The CDR3 extends over 14 amino acids. The V end lost 3 bases, the J end lost 0 bases, and 9 bases lay between the germline ends. The CDR3 sequence: CASSFQRDSYEQYF. CDR3 DNA sequence: TGTGCCAGCAGCTTCCAGCGTGACTCCTACGAGCAGTACTTC.

This clonotype has a count of ten or more. The rearrangement uses TRBV7-8 and TRBJ2-5; 10 bases line up with TRBD2. The V gene end was trimmed by 8 bases and the J gene end by 3 bases; junction bases not matched to a gene: 12. The CDR3 sequence is 16 residues long. Germline lookup yields CDR1 SGHVS and CDR2 FQNEAQ. The CDR3 bases are TGTGCCAGCTCTTTAGTCCCCCTAGCGGGAGAAGAGACCCAGTACTTC. It yields the protein CASSLVPLAGEETQYF.

There are a few counts of this clonotype. V gene TRBV7-9 combines with J gene TRBJ2-5; D gene uncertain. CDR3 length: 16 residues. CDR1 and CDR2 (germline): SEHNR, FQNEAQ (reference sequence). V was clipped by 1 base and J by 3 bases, with 15 bases between them. CDR3 nucleotides: TGTGCCAGCAGCTTAGATCTTGTTCGAGCTGAAGAGACCCAGTACTTC. Translated, it gives CASSLDLVRAEETQYF.